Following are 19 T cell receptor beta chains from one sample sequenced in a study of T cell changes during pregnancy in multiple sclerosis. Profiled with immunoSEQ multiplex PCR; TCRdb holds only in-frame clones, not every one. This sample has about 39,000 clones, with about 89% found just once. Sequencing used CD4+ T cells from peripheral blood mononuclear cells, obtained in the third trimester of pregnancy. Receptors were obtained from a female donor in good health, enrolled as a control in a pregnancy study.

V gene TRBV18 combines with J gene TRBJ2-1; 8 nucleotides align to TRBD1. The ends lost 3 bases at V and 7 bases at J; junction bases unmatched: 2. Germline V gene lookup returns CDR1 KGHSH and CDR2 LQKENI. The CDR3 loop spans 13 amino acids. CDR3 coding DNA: TGTGCCAGCTCACCGGACAGGGCTAATGAGCAGTTCTTC. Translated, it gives CASSPDRANEQFF.

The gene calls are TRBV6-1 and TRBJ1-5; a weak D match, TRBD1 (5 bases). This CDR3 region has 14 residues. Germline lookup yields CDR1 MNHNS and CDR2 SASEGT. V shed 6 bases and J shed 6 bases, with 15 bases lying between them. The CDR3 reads CASRQVMGGQPQHF. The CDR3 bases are TGTGCCAGCAGACAGGTTATGGGGGGTCAGCCCCAGCATTTT.

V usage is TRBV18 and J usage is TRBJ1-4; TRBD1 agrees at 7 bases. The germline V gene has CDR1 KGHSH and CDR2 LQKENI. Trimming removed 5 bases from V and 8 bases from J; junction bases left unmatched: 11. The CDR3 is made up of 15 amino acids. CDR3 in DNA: TGTGCCAGCTCAACTCGAGGGACAGTTGGGGAAAAACTGTTTTTT. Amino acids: CASSTRGTVGEKLFF. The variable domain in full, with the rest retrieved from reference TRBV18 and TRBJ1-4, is NAGVMQNPRHLVRRRGQEARLRCSPMKGHSHVYWYRQLPEEGLKFMVYLQKENIIDESGMPKERFSAEFPKEGPSILRIQQVVRGDSAAYFCASSTRGTVGEKLFFGSGTQLSVL.

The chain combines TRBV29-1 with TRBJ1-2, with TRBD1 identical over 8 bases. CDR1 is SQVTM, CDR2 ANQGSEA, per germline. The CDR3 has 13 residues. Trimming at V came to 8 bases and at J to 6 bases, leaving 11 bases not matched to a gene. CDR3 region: CSTKDRVGDGYTF. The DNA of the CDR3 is TGCAGCACTAAGGACAGGGTGGGAGATGGCTACACCTTC.

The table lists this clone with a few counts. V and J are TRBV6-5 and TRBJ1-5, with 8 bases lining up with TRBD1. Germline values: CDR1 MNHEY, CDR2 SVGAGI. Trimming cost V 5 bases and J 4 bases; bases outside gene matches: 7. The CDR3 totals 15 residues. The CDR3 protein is CASSGAGQGNQPQHF. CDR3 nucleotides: TGTGCCAGCAGTGGGGCCGGACAGGGAAATCAGCCCCAGCATTTT.

CDR3 nucleotide sequence: TGTGCCAGCAGTTTCGTAGGCAGGGGGAACACTGAAGCTTTCTTT. The encoded protein is CASSFVGRGNTEAFF. The genes are TRBV28 and TRBJ1-1; possible D gene TRBD1, 6 bases. Trimming left V 3 bases short and J 1 base short, with 12 bases between. CDR1 and CDR2 (germline): MDHEN, SYDVKM. The CDR3 has 15 residues.

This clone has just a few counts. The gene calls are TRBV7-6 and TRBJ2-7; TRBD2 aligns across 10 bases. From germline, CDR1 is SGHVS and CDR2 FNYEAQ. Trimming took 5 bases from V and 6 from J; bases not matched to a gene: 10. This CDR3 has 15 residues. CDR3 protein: CASSQRAGGGGEQYF. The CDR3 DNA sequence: TGTGCCAGCAGCCAGCGAGCGGGAGGGGGTGGCGAGCAGTACTTC.

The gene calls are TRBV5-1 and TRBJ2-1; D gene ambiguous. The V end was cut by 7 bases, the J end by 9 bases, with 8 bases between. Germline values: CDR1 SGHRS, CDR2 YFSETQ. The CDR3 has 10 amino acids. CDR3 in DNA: TGCGCCAGCGGAGATAGTGAGCAGTTCTTC. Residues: CASGDSEQFF.

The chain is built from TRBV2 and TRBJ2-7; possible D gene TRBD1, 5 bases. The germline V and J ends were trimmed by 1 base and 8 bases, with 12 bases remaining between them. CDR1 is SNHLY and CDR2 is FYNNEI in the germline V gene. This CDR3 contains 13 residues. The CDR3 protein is CASSEGAGQKQYF. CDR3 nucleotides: TGTGCCAGCAGTGAAGGGGCAGGGCAGAAGCAGTACTTC.

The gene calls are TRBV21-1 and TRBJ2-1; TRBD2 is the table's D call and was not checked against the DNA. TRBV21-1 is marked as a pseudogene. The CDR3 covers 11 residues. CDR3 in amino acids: CASSLRVTQFF. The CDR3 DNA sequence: TGTGCCAGCTCCTTGCGGGTAACGCAGTTCTTC.

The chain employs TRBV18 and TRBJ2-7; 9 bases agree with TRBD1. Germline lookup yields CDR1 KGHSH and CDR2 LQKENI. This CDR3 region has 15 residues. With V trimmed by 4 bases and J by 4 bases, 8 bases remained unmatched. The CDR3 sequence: CASSQGQGKGYEQYF. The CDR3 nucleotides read TGTGCCAGCTCACAAGGACAGGGGAAGGGGTACGAGCAGTACTTC.

CDR3 sequence (DNA): TGTGCCAGCAGGACCGGGACAGGGACATCCTATGGCTACACCTTC. Translation: CASRTGTGTSYGYTF. The rearrangement joins TRBV6-1 to TRBJ1-2, with 9 bases aligning to TRBD1. The CDR3 length is 15 residues. The V segment lost 6 bases and the J segment 4 bases; nucleotides outside the gene matches: 9. The germline gives CDR1 MNHNS, CDR2 SASEGT.

CDR3: CASSEWPGVLNTEAFF. The CDR3 DNA reads TGTGCCAGCAGTGAATGGCCAGGGGTGTTGAACACTGAAGCTTTCTTT. This chain connects TRBV6-1 to TRBJ1-1; the D gene is possibly TRBD1 (6 bases). Trimming left V 2 bases short and J 0 bases short, with 13 bases between. The CDR3 covers 16 residues. CDR1 and CDR2 from the germline V gene are MNHNS and SASEGT.

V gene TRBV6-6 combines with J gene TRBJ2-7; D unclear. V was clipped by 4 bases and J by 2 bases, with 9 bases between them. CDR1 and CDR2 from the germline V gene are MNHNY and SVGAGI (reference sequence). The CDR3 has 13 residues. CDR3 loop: CASSSVRPYEQYF. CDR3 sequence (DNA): TGTGCCAGCAGTTCAGTCAGGCCCTACGAGCAGTACTTC.

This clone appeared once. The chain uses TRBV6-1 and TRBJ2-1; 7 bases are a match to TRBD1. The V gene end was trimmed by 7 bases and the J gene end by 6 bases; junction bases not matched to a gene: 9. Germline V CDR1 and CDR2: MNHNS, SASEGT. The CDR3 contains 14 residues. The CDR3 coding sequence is TGTGCCAGCATTACGGGACAGCGGTCCAATGAGCAGTTCTTC. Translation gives CASITGQRSNEQFF.

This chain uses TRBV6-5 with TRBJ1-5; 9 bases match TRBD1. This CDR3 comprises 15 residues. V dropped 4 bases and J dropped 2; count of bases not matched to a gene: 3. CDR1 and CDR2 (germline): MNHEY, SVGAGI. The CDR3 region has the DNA TGTGCCAGCAGTTCTCGGACAGGGGGCAATCAGCCCCAGCATTTT. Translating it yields CASSSRTGGNQPQHF.

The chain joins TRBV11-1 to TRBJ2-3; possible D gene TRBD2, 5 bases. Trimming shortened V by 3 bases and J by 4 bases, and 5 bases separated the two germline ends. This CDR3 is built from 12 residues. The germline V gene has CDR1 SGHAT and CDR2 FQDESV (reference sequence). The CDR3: CASSLRADTQYF. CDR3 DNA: TGTGCCAGCAGCTTGAGGGCAGATACGCAGTATTTT.

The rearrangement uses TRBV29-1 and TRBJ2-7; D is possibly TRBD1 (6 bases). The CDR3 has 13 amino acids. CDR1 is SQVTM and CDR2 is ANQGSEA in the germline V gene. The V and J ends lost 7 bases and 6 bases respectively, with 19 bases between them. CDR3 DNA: TGCAGCGGTACCGGGACAACCCTCGCCGAGCAGTACTTC. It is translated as CSGTGTTLAEQYF.

The CDR3 sequence is CASSSLVLTITDEQFF. The CDR3 nucleotides are TGTGCCAGCAGTTCTTTGGTCCTGACAATCACCGATGAGCAGTTCTTC. The genes are TRBV28 and TRBJ2-1, with D unresolved. The V end lost 4 bases, the J end lost 8 bases, and 21 bases lay between the germline ends. Germline V gives CDR1 MDHEN, CDR2 SYDVKM. The CDR3 runs to 16 residues. Full variable domain (outside the CDR3, taken from reference TRBV28 and TRBJ2-1): DVKVTQSSRYLVKRTGEKVFLECVQDMDHENMFWYRQDPGLGLRLIYFSYDVKMKEKGDIPEGYSVSREKKERFSLILESASTNQTSMYLCASSSLVLTITDEQFFGPGTRLTVL.